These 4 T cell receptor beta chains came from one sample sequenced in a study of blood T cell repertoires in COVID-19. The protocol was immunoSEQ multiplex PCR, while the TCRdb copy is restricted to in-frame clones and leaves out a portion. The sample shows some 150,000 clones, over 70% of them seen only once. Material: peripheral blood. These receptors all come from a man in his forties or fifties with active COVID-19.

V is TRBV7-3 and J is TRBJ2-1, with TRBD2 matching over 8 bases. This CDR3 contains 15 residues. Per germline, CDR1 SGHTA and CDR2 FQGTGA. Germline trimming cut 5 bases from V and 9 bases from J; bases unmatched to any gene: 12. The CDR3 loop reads CASSRVGGARVEQFF. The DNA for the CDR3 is TGTGCCAGCAGCCGAGTCGGGGGGGCCCGGGTTGAGCAGTTCTTC.

The CDR3 protein is CASSQDRAGLKYF. CDR3 in DNA: TGCGCCAGCAGCCAAGACCGGGCAGGGCTTAAGTATTTT. The chain is built from TRBV4-3 and TRBJ2-3, with D possibly matching TRBD1 (5 bases). V was pared by 0 bases and J by 13 bases, with 14 bases between. The germline CDR1 and CDR2 sequences are LGHNA and YSLEER. CDR3 length: 13 residues.

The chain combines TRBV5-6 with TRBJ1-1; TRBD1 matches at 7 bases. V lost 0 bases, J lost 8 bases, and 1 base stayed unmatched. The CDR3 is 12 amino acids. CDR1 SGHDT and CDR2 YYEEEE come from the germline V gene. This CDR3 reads CASSLATGEAFF. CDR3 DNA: TGTGCCAGCAGCTTGGCGACAGGGGAAGCTTTCTTT.

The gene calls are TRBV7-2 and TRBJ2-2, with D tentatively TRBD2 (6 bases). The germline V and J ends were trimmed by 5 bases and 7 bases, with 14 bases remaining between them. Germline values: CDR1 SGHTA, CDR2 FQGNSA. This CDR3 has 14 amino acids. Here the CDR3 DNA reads TGTGCCAGCAGCCCCCAGTGGGGGGACGGGGAGCTGTTTTTT. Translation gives CASSPQWGDGELFF.